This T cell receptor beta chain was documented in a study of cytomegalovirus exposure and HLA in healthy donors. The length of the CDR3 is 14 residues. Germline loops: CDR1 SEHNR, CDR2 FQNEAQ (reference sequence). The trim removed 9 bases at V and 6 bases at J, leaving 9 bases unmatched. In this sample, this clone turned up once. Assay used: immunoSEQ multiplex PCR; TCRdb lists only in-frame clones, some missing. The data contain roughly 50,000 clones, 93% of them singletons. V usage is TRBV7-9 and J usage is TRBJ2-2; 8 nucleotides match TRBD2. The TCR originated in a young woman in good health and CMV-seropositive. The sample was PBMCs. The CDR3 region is CARTQAGVPGELFF. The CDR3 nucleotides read TGTGCCAGAACCCAAGCGGGGGTCCCCGGGGAGCTGTTTTTT.